These 32 T cell receptor beta chains originate from one sample sequenced in a study of blood T cell repertoires in COVID-19. Only in-frame clones appear in the TCRdb table, and some are missing; sequencing was by immunoSEQ multiplex PCR. The sample includes tens of thousands of clones, less than 95% seen only once; the top ten take approximately 7%. The specimen was peripheral blood. The receptor source for this set is a man younger than 30 with COVID-19, enrolled during active disease.

J is TRBJ1-1 and V is TRBV30, with 8 positions matching TRBD1. CDR1 is GTSNPN and CDR2 is SVGIG in the germline V gene (reference sequence). J gave up 4 bases and V 7 bases, and 8 bases lay outside the gene matches. The CDR3 sequence is 13 residues long. CDR3 amino acids: CAYDRGFGTEAFF. Written as DNA, the CDR3 is TGTGCCTACGACAGGGGTTTCGGCACTGAAGCTTTCTTT.

To note about this clone: One junction end disagrees with the germline gene, perhaps due to a read error. The V gene is TRBV6-1, the J gene TRBJ1-4; D call uncertain. This CDR3 contains 16 residues. The V gene's germline CDR1 is MNHNS and CDR2 SASEGT. The CDR3 here is CASSARSVATNEKLLF. CDR3 in DNA: TGTGCCAGCAGTGCACGATCAGTTGCAACTAATGAAAAACTGCTTTTT.

In regard to this clone: Distinct nucleotide sequences in the sample also encode this CDR3. The gene calls are TRBV9 and TRBJ2-7; TRBD1 might be the D (5 bases). Germline lookup yields CDR1 SGDLS and CDR2 YYNGEE. The V gene lost 0 bases and the J gene lost 3 bases, with 7 bases spanning the gap. The CDR3 sequence is 13 residues long. The CDR3 DNA follows: TGTGCCAGCAGCGTAGGACAGCACTACGAGCAGTACTTC. Encoded protein: CASSVGQHYEQYF.

The chain carries TRBV27 and TRBJ2-7; 14 bases match TRBD2. Trimming at V came to 3 bases and at J to 6 bases, leaving 4 bases not matched to a gene. Germline CDR1 MNHEY, CDR2 SMNVEV (reference sequence). CDR3 length equals 15 residues. The CDR3, as DNA: TGTGCCAGCAGTTTCGGACTAGCGGGAGGTGTCGAGCAGTACTTC. Its translation is CASSFGLAGGVEQYF.

With respect to this clone: Sequence at one end of the junction differs from germline and may be a read error. The J gene is TRBJ2-3, the V gene TRBV12-3 or TRBV12-4; D may be TRBD2 (6 bases). This CDR3 is built from 13 residues. The CDR3 protein is CASSFGSRDTQYF. The CDR3 coding sequence is TGTGCCAGCAGTTTCGGGAGCAGAGATACGCAGTATTTT.

This chain uses TRBV6-1 with TRBJ1-2; the match to TRBD1 covers 7 bases. CDR1 is MNHNS and CDR2 is SASEGT in the germline V gene. V shed 3 bases, J shed 6 bases, and the junction held 10 bases outside the gene matches. This CDR3 contains 15 residues. This CDR3 reads CASSEVGTAIDGYTF. CDR3 bases: TGTGCCAGCAGTGAGGTCGGGACAGCTATCGATGGCTACACCTTC.

The rearrangement links TRBV10-3 to TRBJ1-4, with 8 bases matching TRBD1. V shed 5 bases, J shed 2 bases, and the junction held 1 base outside the gene matches. CDR3 size: 14 residues. The germline gives CDR1 ENHRY, CDR2 SYGVKD. Written as DNA, the CDR3 is TGTGCCATCAGTCAGGGGGCCACTAATGAAAAACTGTTTTTT. As protein: CAISQGATNEKLFF.

The chain links TRBV5-5 to TRBJ1-3, with 7 nucleotides matching TRBD1. V shed 2 bases, J shed 0 bases, and the junction held 14 bases outside the gene matches. The germline V gene has CDR1 SGHKS and CDR2 YYEKEE (reference sequence). The CDR3 has 19 amino acids. CDR3 in DNA: TGTGCCAGCAGCTTTCAGACAGGGCTGGTGAGGACCTCTGGAAACACCATATATTTT. It translates to CASSFQTGLVRTSGNTIYF.

The chain carries TRBV28 and TRBJ1-2; 9 bases are a match to TRBD1. The germline gives CDR1 MDHEN, CDR2 SYDVKM. Germline trimming cut 6 bases from V and 5 bases from J; bases unmatched to any gene: 7. The CDR3 consists of 14 residues. CDR3 in DNA: TGTGCCAGCAGGCTACAGGGGGCTGAGTATGGCTACACCTTC. It specifies CASRLQGAEYGYTF.

The chain employs TRBV30 and TRBJ1-6, with D possibly TRBD1 on 6 matching bases. Germline V lookup: CDR1 GTSNPN, CDR2 SVGIG (reference sequence). Trimming left V 0 bases short and J 10 bases short, with 13 bases between. This CDR3 region has 14 residues. CDR3 in DNA: TGTGCCTGGAGTGTAAACAGGGCCGTATCACCCCTCCACTTT. This translates into CAWSVNRAVSPLHF. The whole variable domain, filled in from reference TRBV30 and TRBJ1-6, reads SQTIHQWPATLVQPVGSPLSLECTVEGTSNPNLYWYRQAAGRGLQLLFYSVGIGQISSEVPQNLSASRPQDRQFILSSKKLLLSDSGFYLCAWSVNRAVSPLHFGNGTRLTVT.

A word on this clone: At one of its ends the junction is not consistent with the germline gene, which may arise from a read error. The chain employs TRBV30 and TRBJ1-4, with TRBD1 identical over 9 bases. CDR3 length: 14 amino acids. Germline V gives CDR1 GTSNPN, CDR2 SVGIG (reference sequence). Written as DNA, the CDR3 is TGTGCCTGGAACCCGGGACAGGGACCTGAAAAACTGCTTTTT. Its protein is CAWNPGQGPEKLLF.

The chain couples TRBV28 to TRBJ1-2; D perhaps matches TRBD1 (5 bases). In germline, CDR1 is MDHEN, CDR2 SYDVKM. The V and J ends lost 3 bases and 6 bases respectively, with 17 bases between them. The CDR3 is 15 amino acids. The CDR3 DNA reads TGTGCCAGCAGTTTCCCCGGACAAACTAAAAATGGCTACACCTTC. This codes for CASSFPGQTKNGYTF.

The rearrangement links TRBV9 to TRBJ2-1, with TRBD2 identical over 8 bases. Unmatched junction bases numbered 6, after V lost 6 bases and J lost 1 base. The CDR3 is made up of 15 amino acids. Germline lookup yields CDR1 SGDLS and CDR2 YYNGEE. CDR3 amino acids: CASTKAGDSYNEQFF. CDR3 coding DNA: TGTGCCAGCACAAAAGCGGGAGATTCCTACAATGAGCAGTTCTTC.

The chain has TRBV10-2 and TRBJ1-1, with D possibly being TRBD1 (5 bases). The V gene's germline CDR1 is WSHSY and CDR2 SAAADI. Trimming cost V 8 bases and J 1 base, with 11 bases left between them. There are 13 residues in the CDR3. CDR3 nucleotide sequence: TGCGCCAGCGACGCAGGACAGAACACTGAAGCTTTCTTT. Protein: CASDAGQNTEAFF.

This chain links TRBV7-3 with TRBJ2-3; TRBD2 matches at 9 bases. The CDR3 totals 15 residues. With 6 bases clipped from V and 2 bases from J, the junction kept 6 bases outside the gene matches. Germline V gene lookup returns CDR1 SGHTA and CDR2 FQGTGA. The CDR3 coding sequence is TGTGCCAGCAGTCAGACTAGCGGCCCCACAGATACGCAGTATTTT. As protein: CASSQTSGPTDTQYF.

V and J are TRBV19 and TRBJ2-7; tentative D call: TRBD1 (5 bases). Trimming removed 3 bases at V and 6 bases at J, with 15 bases between. The CDR3 length is 14 residues. The germline CDR1 and CDR2 sequences are LNHDA and SQIVND (reference sequence). The CDR3 nucleotides read TGTGCCAGTAGTATCATGTCAGGGCTCGGCGAGCAGTACTTC. Its translation is CASSIMSGLGEQYF.

This clone was seen a handful of times. The chain is built from TRBV11-3 and TRBJ2-4, with D perhaps TRBD2 (5 bases). Germline V gives CDR1 SGHNT, CDR2 YENEEA. V shed 4 bases and J shed 4 bases, with 14 bases lying between them. The length of the CDR3 is 15 residues. CDR3 nucleotide sequence: TGTGCCAGCAGCTCAGCGTCAACGGGGAAAAACATTCAGTACTTC. It codes for CASSSASTGKNIQYF. The entire variable domain, with the rest obtained from reference TRBV11-3 and TRBJ2-4, is as follows: EAGVVQSPRYKIIEKKQPVAFWCNPISGHNTLYWYLQNLGQGPELLIRYENEEAVDDSQLPKDRFSAERLKGVDSTLKIQPAELGDSAVYLCASSSASTGKNIQYFGAGTRLSVL.

The chain employs TRBV10-3 and TRBJ2-5, with 9 bases matching TRBD2. CDR1 and CDR2 from the germline V gene are ENHRY and SYGVKD. CDR3 size: 13 residues. Trimming cost V 10 bases and J 5 bases; bases outside gene matches: 8. This chain's CDR3 is CASSGRLGETQYF. The CDR3 nucleotides read TGTGCCAGTAGCGGGAGATTGGGGGAGACCCAGTACTTC.

The V call is TRBV19, the J call TRBJ2-1; 7 nucleotides agree with TRBD2. CDR1 LNHDA and CDR2 SQIVND come from the germline V gene (reference sequence). Trimming cost V 5 bases and J 3 bases; bases outside gene matches: 10. The CDR3 runs 16 residues. DNA for the CDR3: TGTGCCAGTAGTCCCCCAGCGGGCGGGGGCTACAATGAGCAGTTCTTC. Amino acids: CASSPPAGGGYNEQFF.

The chain combines TRBV24-1 with TRBJ2-6, with TRBD2 as a possible D gene (5 bases). V was trimmed by 3 bases and J by 2 bases, leaving 10 bases between them. CDR3 length: 16 residues. Germline V gene data show CDR1 as KGHDR and CDR2 as SFDVKD. The CDR3 DNA follows: TGTGCCACCAGTGATCCTCTCGGGGCTGGGGCCAACGTCCTGACTTTC. This codes for CATSDPLGAGANVLTF.

The rearrangement uses TRBV11-2 and TRBJ2-7; possible D gene TRBD2, 6 bases. This CDR3 spans 15 amino acids. V lost 3 bases and J lost 2, with 14 bases in between. Germline assignment: CDR1 SGHAT and CDR2 FQNNGV. The CDR3 DNA is TGTGCCAGCAGCTTTTACGGCCGGGGGACCTACGAGCAGTACTTC. Its protein product is CASSFYGRGTYEQYF.

The rearrangement joins TRBV10-2 to TRBJ2-3; 11 bases match TRBD1. Germline V CDR1 and CDR2: WSHSY, SAAADI. V trimming: 6 bases; J trimming: 2 bases; junction bases outside the gene matches: 7. The CDR3 is made up of 16 amino acids. The CDR3 coding sequence is TGCGCCAGCAGCGACCTAGGACAGGGGGCCACAGATACGCAGTATTTT. As protein: CASSDLGQGATDTQYF.

The chain has TRBV2 and TRBJ2-7, with 10 bases identical to TRBD1. The length of the CDR3 is 15 residues. CDR1 is SNHLY and CDR2 is FYNNEI in the germline V gene. V lost 4 bases, J lost 4 bases, and 7 bases stayed unmatched. CDR3 coding DNA: TGTGCCAGCAGTGGACCGGGACAGGGGTTATACGAGCAGTACTTC. Its translation: CASSGPGQGLYEQYF.

This chain connects TRBV5-5 to TRBJ2-2, with 10 nucleotides matching TRBD1. The CDR3 loop spans 18 amino acids. V was pared by 2 bases and J by 0 bases, with 7 bases of the junction left unmatched. Germline loops: CDR1 SGHKS, CDR2 YYEKEE (reference sequence). CDR3 amino acids: CASSFPRGTGANTGELFF. The DNA of the CDR3 is TGTGCCAGCAGCTTTCCCCGAGGGACAGGGGCGAACACCGGGGAGCTGTTTTTT.

This sequence joins TRBV6-5 and TRBJ2-7, with D possibly being TRBD1 (6 bases). Germline CDR1 reads MNHEY; CDR2 reads SVGAGI. CDR3 length: 13 amino acids. V lost 6 bases and J lost 4, with 13 bases in between. CDR3 bases: TGTGCCAGCAGCCAACAGGGAACTTACGAGCAGTACTTC. This translates into CASSQQGTYEQYF.

V and J are TRBV18 and TRBJ2-3, with TRBD1 as a possible D gene (6 bases). The germline gives CDR1 KGHSH, CDR2 LQKENI. Trimming took 2 bases from V and 1 from J, leaving 10 bases between them. The CDR3 runs to 15 residues. The CDR3 coding sequence is TGTGCCAGCTCACCAGGAAAGGGGGGCACAGATACGCAGTATTTT. It codes for CASSPGKGGTDTQYF. The full variable domain, rest sourced from reference TRBV18 and TRBJ2-3, is NAGVMQNPRHLVRRRGQEARLRCSPMKGHSHVYWYRQLPEEGLKFMVYLQKENIIDESGMPKERFSAEFPKEGPSILRIQQVVRGDSAAYFCASSPGKGGTDTQYFGPGTRLTVL.

The rearrangement links TRBV19 to TRBJ1-5; D possibly corresponds to TRBD1 (6 bases). Germline V gene lookup returns CDR1 LNHDA and CDR2 SQIVND (reference sequence). Trimming pared 8 bases from V and 6 bases from J, leaving 17 bases between. The CDR3 covers 14 residues. CDR3 region: CASQSGGLGQPQHF. CDR3 DNA sequence: TGTGCCAGTCAATCGGGGGGCCTCGGTCAGCCCCAGCATTTT.

The V call is TRBV7-8, the J call TRBJ2-7; tentatively, D is TRBD2 (6 bases). CDR3 length: 14 amino acids. V lost 3 bases, J lost 5 bases, and 14 bases lay in between. Germline loops: CDR1 SGHVS, CDR2 FQNEAQ. CDR3 DNA sequence: TGTGCCAGCAGCTTGGGGGGTCGGACCCACGAGCAGTACTTC. The encoded protein is CASSLGGRTHEQYF.

Turning to this clone: Other DNA sequences in this sample translate to the same CDR3. The chain recombines TRBV6-5 with TRBJ1-1; perhaps TRBD1 as D (6 bases). This CDR3 is built from 14 residues. Trimming stripped 2 bases from V and 3 bases from J, with 10 bases between. In germline, CDR1 is MNHEY, CDR2 SVGAGI. As DNA, the CDR3 is TGTGCCAGCAGTTACACAGGGCTGGACACTGAAGCTTTCTTT. Its protein is CASSYTGLDTEAFF.

The chain carries TRBV28 and TRBJ1-6; the D is unclear. CDR1 and CDR2 from the germline V gene are MDHEN and SYDVKM. This CDR3 comprises 13 residues. V was shortened by 4 bases and J by 6 bases, with 7 bases between the two germline ends. The CDR3 DNA reads TGTGCCAGCAGTTCCACTTCTAATTCACCCCTCCACTTT. Translation gives CASSSTSNSPLHF.

As to this clone: Within the sample, other DNA sequences also encode this same CDR3. The chain recombines TRBV7-8 with TRBJ1-2; D is unclear. CDR1 and CDR2 (germline): SGHVS, FQNEAQ. This CDR3 comprises 12 residues. V lost 5 bases and J 5 bases, leaving 9 bases between the germline ends. CDR3 nucleotides: TGTGCCAGCAGCCTCGGTTTATATGGCTACACCTTC. Amino acid sequence: CASSLGLYGYTF.

This rearrangement joins TRBV14 to TRBJ1-1, with TRBD1 identical over 9 bases. The germline gives CDR1 SGHDN, CDR2 FVKESK. The J segment lost 5 bases and the V segment lost 3 bases, leaving 4 bases of the junction unmatched. The CDR3 contains 14 residues. The CDR3 loop is CASSQDRGLTEAFF. Written as DNA, the CDR3 is TGTGCCAGCAGCCAGGACAGGGGATTGACTGAAGCTTTCTTT.